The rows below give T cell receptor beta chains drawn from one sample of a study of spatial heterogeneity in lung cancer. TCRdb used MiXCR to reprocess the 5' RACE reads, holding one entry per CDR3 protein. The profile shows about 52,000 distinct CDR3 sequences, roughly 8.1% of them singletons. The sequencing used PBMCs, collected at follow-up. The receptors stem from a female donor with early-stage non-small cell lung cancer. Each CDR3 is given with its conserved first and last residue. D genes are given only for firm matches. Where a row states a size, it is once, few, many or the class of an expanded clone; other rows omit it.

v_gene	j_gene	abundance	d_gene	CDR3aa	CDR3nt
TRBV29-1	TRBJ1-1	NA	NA	CSVRLSREGTEAFF	TGCAGCGTTCGGCTCTCCAGGGAGGGAACTGAAGCTTTCTTT
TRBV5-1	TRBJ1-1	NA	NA	CASSPLYANTEAFF	TGCGCCAGCAGCCCCCTTTACGCAAACACTGAAGCTTTCTTT
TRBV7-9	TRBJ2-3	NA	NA	CASLRITDTQYF	TGTGCCAGCCTGAGAATCACAGATACGCAGTATTTT
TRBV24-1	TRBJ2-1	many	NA	CATSDPSRGSNEQFF	TGTGCCACCAGTGACCCCTCCAGGGGAAGCAATGAGCAGTTCTTC
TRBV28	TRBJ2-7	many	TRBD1	CASSLGGTGGYEQYF	TGTGCCAGCAGTTTAGGCGGGACAGGGGGGTACGAGCAGTACTTC
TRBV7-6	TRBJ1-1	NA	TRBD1	CASSLGRGRETEAFF	TGTGCCAGCAGCTTAGGCAGGGGGCGAGAAACTGAAGCTTTCTTT
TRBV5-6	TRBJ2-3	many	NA	CASSTSVDTQYF	TGTGCCAGCAGCACGTCGGTAGATACGCAGTATTTT
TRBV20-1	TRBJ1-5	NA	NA	CSARDQGNQPQHF	TGCAGTGCTAGAGACCAGGGCAATCAGCCCCAGCATTTT
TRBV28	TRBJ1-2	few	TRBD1	CASSSGTGWFSYGYTF	TGTGCCAGCAGTTCGGGGACAGGGTGGTTCAGCTATGGCTACACCTTC
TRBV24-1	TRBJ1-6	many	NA	CASAESYNSPLHF	TGTGCCAGCGCGGAGAGTTATAATTCACCCCTCCACTTT
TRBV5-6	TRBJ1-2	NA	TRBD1	CASSRTGDFYGYTF	TGTGCCAGCAGTCGGACAGGAGACTTCTATGGCTACACCTTC
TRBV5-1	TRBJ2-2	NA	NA	CASSLANTGELFF	TGCGCCAGCAGCCTCGCGAACACCGGGGAGCTGTTTTTT
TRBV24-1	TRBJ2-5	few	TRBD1	CATSVARDSRTQETQYF	TGTGCCACCAGTGTAGCCCGGGACAGCAGAACCCAAGAGACCCAGTACTTC
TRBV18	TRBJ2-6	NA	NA	CASSPSTGPRSGANVLTF	TGTGCCAGCTCACCATCCACAGGGCCGAGATCTGGGGCCAACGTCCTGACTTTC
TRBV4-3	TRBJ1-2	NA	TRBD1	CASSQDRWSLTGGDGYTF	TGCGCCAGCAGTCAGGACCGATGGTCTTTGACAGGGGGTGATGGCTACACCTTC
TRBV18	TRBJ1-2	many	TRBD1	CASSPRGQDGYTF	TGTGCCAGCTCACCCAGGGGGCAGGATGGCTACACCTTC
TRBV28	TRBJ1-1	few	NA	CASVGPLNTEAFF	TGTGCCAGCGTGGGACCGTTGAACACTGAAGCTTTCTTT
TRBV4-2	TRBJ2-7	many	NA	CASSPGQLGSSYEQYF	TGTGCCAGCAGCCCCGGTCAGTTGGGGAGCTCCTACGAGCAGTACTTC
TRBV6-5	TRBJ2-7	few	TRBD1	CASSYSSGQSSYEQYF	TGTGCCAGCAGTTACTCTTCGGGACAGAGCTCCTACGAGCAGTACTTC
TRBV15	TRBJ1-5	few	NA	CATSRVYQGPQHF	TGTGCCACCAGCCGGGTCTACCAGGGCCCCCAGCATTTT
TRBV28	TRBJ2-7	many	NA	CASSLEGKTSYEQYF	TGTGCCAGCAGTTTAGAGGGCAAAACCTCCTACGAGCAGTACTTC
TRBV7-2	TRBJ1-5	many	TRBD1	CASSSRLDRRNQPQHF	TGTGCCAGCAGCTCCAGGTTGGACAGGAGGAATCAGCCCCAGCATTTT
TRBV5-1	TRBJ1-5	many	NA	CASSLGNQQPQHF	TGCGCCAGCAGCTTAGGCAATCAGCAGCCCCAGCATTTT
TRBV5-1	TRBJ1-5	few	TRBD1	CASSLGQGADQPQHF	TGCGCCAGCAGCTTGGGGCAGGGGGCGGATCAGCCCCAGCATTTT
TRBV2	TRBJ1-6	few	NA	CASCDTVHSPLHF	TGTGCCAGCTGTGACACGGTTCATTCACCCCTCCACTTT
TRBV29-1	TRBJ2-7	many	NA	CSVDGRPKNEQYF	TGCAGCGTTGACGGTAGGCCGAAGAACGAGCAGTACTTC
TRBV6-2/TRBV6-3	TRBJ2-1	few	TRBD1	CASSYSMGQGYNEQFF	TGTGCCAGCAGTTACTCGATGGGACAGGGGTACAATGAGCAGTTCTTC
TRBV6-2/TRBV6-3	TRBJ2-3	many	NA	CASSLRRGTDTQYF	TGTGCCAGCAGTTTGAGGCGGGGCACAGATACGCAGTATTTT
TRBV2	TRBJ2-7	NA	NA	CASSLGSLSYEQYF	TGTGCCAGCAGCTTGGGCAGTCTTTCCTACGAGCAGTACTTC
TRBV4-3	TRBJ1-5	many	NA	CASSKHSNQPQHF	TGCGCCAGCAGTAAGCATAGCAATCAGCCCCAGCATTTT
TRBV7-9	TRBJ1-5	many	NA	CASSLSNQPQHF	TGTGCCAGCAGCTTATCTAATCAGCCCCAGCATTTT
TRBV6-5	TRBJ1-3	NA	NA	CASSPTNRAGNTIYF	TGTGCCAGCAGTCCCACTAACAGGGCAGGAAACACCATATATTTT
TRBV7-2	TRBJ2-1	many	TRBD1	CASSFRTGRNEQFF	TGTGCCAGCAGCTTTAGGACAGGGCGCAATGAGCAGTTCTTC
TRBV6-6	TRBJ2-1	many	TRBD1	CASSYTGGAYNEQFF	TGTGCCAGCAGTTACACAGGGGGCGCCTACAATGAGCAGTTCTTC
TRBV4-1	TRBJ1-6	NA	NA	CASSAHPGTKNSPLHF	TGCGCCAGCAGCGCCCACCCCGGGACAAAGAATTCACCCCTCCACTTT